This T cell receptor beta chain was obtained from a study of cytomegalovirus exposure and HLA in healthy donors. Whole-study findings and limits: A later analysis found TCR association rates differed by HLA locus, highest for DRB1 and lowest for HLA-C.

PCR used 60 Vbeta primers and 13 Jbeta primers. Here immunoSEQ multiplex PCR was the method, and the copy in TCRdb shows in-frame clones only, minus some. This sample has about 120,000 clones, with around 66% found just once. A word on this clone: Antigen specificity is unknown.

The TCR comes from a man aged 18 to 29 in good health and CMV-seronegative. Sequenced material: PBMCs.

This CDR3 reads CASNAGTVDEQYF. CDR3 DNA sequence: TGTGCCAGCAACGCCGGGACAGTCGACGAGCAGTACTTC. The J gene is TRBJ2-7, the V gene TRBV6-1; 7 bases agree with TRBD1. Germline CDR1 is MNHNS and CDR2 is SASEGT. With V trimmed by 7 bases and J by 5 bases, 8 bases remained unmatched. This CDR3 has 13 residues.